This TCR beta chain was identified in a study of metastatic and nonmetastatic thyroid tumors. V lost 7 bases and J 3 bases, leaving 27 bases between the germline ends. This CDR3 contains 18 residues. The germline V gene has CDR1 SNHLY and CDR2 FYNNEI. This clone has at least ten counts. Ahead of thyroid surgery, no patient had received treatment of any kind. TCRdb ran MiXCR on the PCR reads. Seen here are over 70,000 clones, around 19% observed once, and the top ten hold roughly 13%. What was sequenced was blood. The genes are TRBV2 and TRBJ2-5, with a tentative D call TRBD1 (6 bases). The clonotype originates from a female donor with papillary thyroid cancer or a benign thyroid nodule (not recorded which). Some clones in this sample may be carry-over from other donors' samples. CDR3 sequence: CASMAEPWTARGKETQYF. The CDR3 DNA reads as TGTGCCAGCATGGCGGAACCATGGACAGCTCGAGGGAAAGAGACCCAGTACTTC.